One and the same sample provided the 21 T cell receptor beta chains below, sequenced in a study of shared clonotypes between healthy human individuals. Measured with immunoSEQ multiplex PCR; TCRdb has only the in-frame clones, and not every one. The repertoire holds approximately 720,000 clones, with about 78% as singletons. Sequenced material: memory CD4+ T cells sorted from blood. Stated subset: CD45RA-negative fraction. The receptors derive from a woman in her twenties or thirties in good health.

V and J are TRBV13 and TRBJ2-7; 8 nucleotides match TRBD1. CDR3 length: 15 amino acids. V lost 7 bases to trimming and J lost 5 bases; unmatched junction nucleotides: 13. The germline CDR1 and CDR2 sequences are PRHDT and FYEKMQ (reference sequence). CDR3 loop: CASTFKPTGGHEQYF. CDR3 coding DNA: TGTGCCAGCACCTTCAAGCCCACAGGGGGTCACGAGCAGTACTTC.

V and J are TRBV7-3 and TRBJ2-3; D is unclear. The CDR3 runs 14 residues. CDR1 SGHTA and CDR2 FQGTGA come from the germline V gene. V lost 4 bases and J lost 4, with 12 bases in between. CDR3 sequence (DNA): TGTGCCAGCAGCTCGCAACCGGGCTCAGATACGCAGTATTTT. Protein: CASSSQPGSDTQYF.

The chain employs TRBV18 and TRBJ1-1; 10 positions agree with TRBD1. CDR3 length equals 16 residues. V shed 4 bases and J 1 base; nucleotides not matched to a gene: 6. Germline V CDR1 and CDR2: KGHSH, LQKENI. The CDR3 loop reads CASSRQGADGNTEAFF. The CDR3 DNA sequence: TGTGCCAGCTCACGACAGGGGGCCGACGGGAACACTGAAGCTTTCTTT. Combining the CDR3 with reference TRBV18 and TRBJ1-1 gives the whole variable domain NAGVMQNPRHLVRRRGQEARLRCSPMKGHSHVYWYRQLPEEGLKFMVYLQKENIIDESGMPKERFSAEFPKEGPSILRIQQVVRGDSAAYFCASSRQGADGNTEAFFGQGTRLTVV.

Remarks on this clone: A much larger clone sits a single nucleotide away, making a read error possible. The CDR3 DNA sequence: TGTGCCAGCCGTGACACTGAAGCTTTCTTT. This sequence encodes CASRDTEAFF. The chain uses TRBV28 and TRBJ1-1; D remains ambiguous. V lost 8 bases and J lost 3, with 4 bases in between. The CDR3 runs to 10 residues. The germline gives CDR1 MDHEN, CDR2 SYDVKM.

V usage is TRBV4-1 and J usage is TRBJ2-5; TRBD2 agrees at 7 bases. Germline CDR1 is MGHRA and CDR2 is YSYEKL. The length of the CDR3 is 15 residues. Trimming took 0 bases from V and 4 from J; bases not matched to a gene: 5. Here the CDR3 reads CASSQEAAGVETQYF. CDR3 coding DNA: TGCGCCAGCAGCCAAGAAGCGGCGGGGGTAGAGACCCAGTACTTC.

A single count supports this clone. Written as DNA, the CDR3 is TGCAGCGTTGAATTGTGGGCAGGGGGCCGAAAACTGTTTTTT. Protein sequence: CSVELWAGGRKLFF. This chain links TRBV29-1 with TRBJ1-4; 8 bases fit TRBD1. The CDR3 length is 14 residues. Germline CDR1 SQVTM, CDR2 ANQGSEA. J lost 10 bases, V lost 2 bases, and 9 bases had no gene match.

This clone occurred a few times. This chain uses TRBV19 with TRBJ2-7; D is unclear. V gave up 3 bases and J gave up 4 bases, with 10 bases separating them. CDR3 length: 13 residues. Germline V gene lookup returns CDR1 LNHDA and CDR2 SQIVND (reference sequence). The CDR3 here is CASSINPPYEQYF. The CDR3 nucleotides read TGTGCCAGTAGTATTAACCCTCCTTACGAGCAGTACTTC.

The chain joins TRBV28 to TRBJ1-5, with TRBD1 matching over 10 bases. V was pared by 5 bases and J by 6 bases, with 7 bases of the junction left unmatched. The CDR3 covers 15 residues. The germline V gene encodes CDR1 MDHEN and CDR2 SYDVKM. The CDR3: CASSLTWDRGQPQHF. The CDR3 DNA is TGTGCCAGCAGTCTGACATGGGACAGGGGTCAGCCCCAGCATTTT. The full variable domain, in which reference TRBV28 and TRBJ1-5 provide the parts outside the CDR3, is DVKVTQSSRYLVKRTGEKVFLECVQDMDHENMFWYRQDPGLGLRLIYFSYDVKMKEKGDIPEGYSVSREKKERFSLILESASTNQTSMYLCASSLTWDRGQPQHFGDGTRLSIL.

The CDR3 bases are TGTGCCAGCAGTCCCACACGGAGGGCCCAGTACTTC. It codes for CASSPTRRAQYF. The genes are TRBV27 and TRBJ2-5, with a possible D match to TRBD2 (6 bases). CDR1 and CDR2 from the germline V gene are MNHEY and SMNVEV (reference sequence). The CDR3 is made up of 12 amino acids. Between the trimmed V and J ends, which lost 5 bases and 9 bases, there was a span of 13 bases.

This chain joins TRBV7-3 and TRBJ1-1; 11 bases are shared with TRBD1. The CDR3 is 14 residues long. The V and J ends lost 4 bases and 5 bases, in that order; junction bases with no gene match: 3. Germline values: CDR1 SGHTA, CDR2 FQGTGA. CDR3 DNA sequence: TGTGCCAGCAGCTCCGGACAGGGGGCGACTGAAGCTTTCTTT. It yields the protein CASSSGQGATEAFF. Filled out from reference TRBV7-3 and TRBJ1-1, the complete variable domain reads GAGVSQTPSNKVTEKGKYVELRCDPISGHTALYWYRQSLGQGPEFLIYFQGTGAADDSGLPNDRFFAVRPEGSVSTLKIQRTERGDSAVYLCASSSGQGATEAFFGQGTRLTVV.

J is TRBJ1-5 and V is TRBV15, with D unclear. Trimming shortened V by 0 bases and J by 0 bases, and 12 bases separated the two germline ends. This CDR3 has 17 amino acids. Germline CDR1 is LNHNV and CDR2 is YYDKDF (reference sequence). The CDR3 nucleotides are TGTGCCACCAGCAGAGATCCCACACCTTATAGCAATCAGCCCCAGCATTTT. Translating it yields CATSRDPTPYSNQPQHF.

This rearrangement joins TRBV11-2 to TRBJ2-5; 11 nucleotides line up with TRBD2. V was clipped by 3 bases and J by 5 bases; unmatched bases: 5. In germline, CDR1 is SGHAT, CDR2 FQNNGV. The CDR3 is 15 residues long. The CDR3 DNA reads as TGTGCCAGCAGCTTTACTAGCGGGAGAGGGGAGACCCAGTACTTC. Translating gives CASSFTSGRGETQYF. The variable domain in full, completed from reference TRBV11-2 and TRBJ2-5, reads EAGVAQSPRYKIIEKRQSVAFWCNPISGHATLYWYQQILGQGPKLLIQFQNNGVVDDSQLPKDRFSAERLKGVDSTLKIQPAKLEDSAVYLCASSFTSGRGETQYFGPGTRLLVL.

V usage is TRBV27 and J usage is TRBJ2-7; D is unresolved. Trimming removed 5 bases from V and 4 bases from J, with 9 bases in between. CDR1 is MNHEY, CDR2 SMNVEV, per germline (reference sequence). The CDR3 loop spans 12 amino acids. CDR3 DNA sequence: TGTGCCAGCAGTCGAACCAGATACGAGCAGTACTTC. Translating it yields CASSRTRYEQYF.

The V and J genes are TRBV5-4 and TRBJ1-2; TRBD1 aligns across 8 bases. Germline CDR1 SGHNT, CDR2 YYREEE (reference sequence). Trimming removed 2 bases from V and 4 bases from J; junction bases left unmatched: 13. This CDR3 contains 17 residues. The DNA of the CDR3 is TGTGCCAGCAGCTTTATGACAGGGGCGAGCTTCGGCTATGGCTACACCTTC. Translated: CASSFMTGASFGYGYTF.

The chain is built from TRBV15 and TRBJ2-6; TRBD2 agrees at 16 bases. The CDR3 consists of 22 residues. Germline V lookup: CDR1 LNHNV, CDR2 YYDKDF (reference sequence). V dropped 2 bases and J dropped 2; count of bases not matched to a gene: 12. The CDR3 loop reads CATSRKKTGLAGGPPGANVLTF. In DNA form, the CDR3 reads TGTGCCACCAGCAGAAAAAAGACGGGACTAGCGGGAGGGCCCCCTGGGGCCAACGTCCTGACTTTC.

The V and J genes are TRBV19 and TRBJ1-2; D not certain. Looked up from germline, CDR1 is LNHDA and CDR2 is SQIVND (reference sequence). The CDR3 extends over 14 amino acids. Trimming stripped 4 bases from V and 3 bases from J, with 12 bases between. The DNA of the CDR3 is TGTGCCAGTAGTAGTAGTGCGCGGGACTATGGCTACACCTTC. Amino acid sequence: CASSSSARDYGYTF.

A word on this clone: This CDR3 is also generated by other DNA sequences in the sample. This CDR3 is CASSFPGQGGNYGYTF. The DNA for the CDR3 is TGTGCCAGCAGTTTCCCCGGACAGGGAGGTAACTATGGCTACACCTTC. V usage is TRBV28 and J usage is TRBJ1-2; 8 positions agree with TRBD1. There are 16 residues in the CDR3. Germline V CDR1 and CDR2: MDHEN, SYDVKM. With V trimmed by 3 bases and J by 1 base, 7 bases remained unmatched.

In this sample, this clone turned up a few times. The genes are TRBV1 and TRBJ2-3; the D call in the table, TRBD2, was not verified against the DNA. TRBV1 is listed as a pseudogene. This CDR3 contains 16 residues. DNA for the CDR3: TGCACCAGCAGCCAGAAAACTAGCGAACGCACAGATACGCAGTATTTT. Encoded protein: CTSSQKTSERTDTQYF.

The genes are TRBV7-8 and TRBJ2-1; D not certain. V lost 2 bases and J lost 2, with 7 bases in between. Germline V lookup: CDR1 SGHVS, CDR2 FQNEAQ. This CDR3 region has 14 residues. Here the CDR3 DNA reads TGTGCCAGCAGCTTATCCTGGCCCTACAATGAGCAGTTCTTC. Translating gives CASSLSWPYNEQFF.

DNA of the CDR3: TGTGCCAGCAGTCCCGGGACTAGCGATAAGGATACGCAGTATTTT. It yields the protein CASSPGTSDKDTQYF. The rearrangement uses TRBV28 and TRBJ2-3, with 10 bases that match TRBD2. Germline CDR1 MDHEN, CDR2 SYDVKM. CDR3 length: 15 residues. V lost 5 bases and J lost 6; bases outside the gene matches: 8.

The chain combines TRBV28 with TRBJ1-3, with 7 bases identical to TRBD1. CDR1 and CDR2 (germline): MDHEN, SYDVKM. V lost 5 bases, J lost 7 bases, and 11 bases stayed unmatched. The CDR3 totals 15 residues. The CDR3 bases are TGTGCCAGCAGTGGCACCGGGGGACAGTCGAACACCATATATTTT. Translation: CASSGTGGQSNTIYF.